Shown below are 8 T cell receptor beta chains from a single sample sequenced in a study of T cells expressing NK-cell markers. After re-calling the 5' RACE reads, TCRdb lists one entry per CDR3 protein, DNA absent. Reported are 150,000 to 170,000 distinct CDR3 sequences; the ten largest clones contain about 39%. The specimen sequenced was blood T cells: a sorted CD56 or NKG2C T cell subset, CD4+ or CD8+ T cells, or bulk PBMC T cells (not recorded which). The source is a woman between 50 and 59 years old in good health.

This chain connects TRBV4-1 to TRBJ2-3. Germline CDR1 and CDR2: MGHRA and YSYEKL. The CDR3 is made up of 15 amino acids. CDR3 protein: CASSQDLGTPDTQYF.

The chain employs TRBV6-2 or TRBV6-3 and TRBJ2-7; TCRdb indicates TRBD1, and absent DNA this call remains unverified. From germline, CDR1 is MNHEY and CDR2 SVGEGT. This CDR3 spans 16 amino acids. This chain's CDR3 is CASSYSINTGDYEQYF.

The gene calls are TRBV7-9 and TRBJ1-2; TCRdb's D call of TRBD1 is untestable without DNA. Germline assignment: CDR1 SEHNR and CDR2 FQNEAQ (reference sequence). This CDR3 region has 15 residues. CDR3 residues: CASSLPPGQAFSYTF.

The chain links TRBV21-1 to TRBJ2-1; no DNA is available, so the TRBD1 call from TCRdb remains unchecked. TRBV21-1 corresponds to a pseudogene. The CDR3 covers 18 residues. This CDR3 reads CASSKGQRRLSSYNEQFF.

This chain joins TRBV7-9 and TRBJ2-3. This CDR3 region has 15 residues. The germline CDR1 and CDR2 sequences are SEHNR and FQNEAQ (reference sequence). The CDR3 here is CASSPPRTSADTQYF.

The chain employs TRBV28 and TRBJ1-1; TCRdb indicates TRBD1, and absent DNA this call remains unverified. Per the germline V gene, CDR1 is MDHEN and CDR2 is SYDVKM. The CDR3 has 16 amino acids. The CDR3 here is CASSVNRGRRRTEAFF.

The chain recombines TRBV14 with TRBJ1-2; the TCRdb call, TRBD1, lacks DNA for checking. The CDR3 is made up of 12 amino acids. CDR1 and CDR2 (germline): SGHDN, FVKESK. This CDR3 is CASSQTGVGYTF.

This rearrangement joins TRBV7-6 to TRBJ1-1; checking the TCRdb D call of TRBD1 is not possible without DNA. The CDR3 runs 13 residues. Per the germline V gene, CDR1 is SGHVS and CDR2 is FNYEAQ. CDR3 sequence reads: CASSPEGRPEAFF.